Listed here are 14 T cell receptor beta chains from one sample, sequenced in a study of long-term antiretroviral therapy in people with HIV. An immunoSEQ assay, version v3.0, was performed at survey level. Some clones are missing from TCRdb's copy, which holds only in-frame ones; the method was immunoSEQ multiplex PCR. This sample has fewer than 30,000 clones, with around 88% found just once. Sequences were derived from unsorted PBMCs, sampled around 4.5 years after starting antiretroviral therapy. The receptors were sampled from a man aged 25 to 45 with HIV.

This rearrangement joins TRBV5-5 to TRBJ1-6; TRBD1 matches at 8 bases. Germline-derived CDR1 and CDR2 are SGHKS and YYEKEE (reference sequence). The CDR3 contains 15 residues. The V and J ends lost 2 bases and 11 bases, in that order; junction bases with no gene match: 9. CDR3 amino acids: CASSFRDRSSTPLHF. The DNA for the CDR3 is TGTGCCAGCAGCTTCCGGGACAGGTCATCTACACCCCTCCACTTT.

The gene calls are TRBV7-9 and TRBJ2-3, with D perhaps matching TRBD2 (6 bases). V lost 4 bases to trimming and J lost 1 base, with 12 bases between them. CDR1 is SEHNR and CDR2 is FQNEAQ in the germline V gene (reference sequence). There are 15 residues in the CDR3. CDR3 DNA sequence: TGTGCCAGCAGCTATAGCGGAGCAGGCACAGATACGCAGTATTTT. Its protein is CASSYSGAGTDTQYF.

The J gene is TRBJ2-3, the V gene TRBV9, with 10 bases identical to TRBD2. Trimming took 0 bases from V and 3 from J; bases not matched to a gene: 4. Germline CDR1 is SGDLS and CDR2 is YYNGEE. The CDR3 consists of 16 residues. Here the CDR3 reads CASSVDGLAATDTQYF. The DNA of the CDR3 is TGTGCCAGCAGCGTAGATGGACTAGCGGCTACAGATACGCAGTATTTT.

V and J are TRBV19 and TRBJ1-5; maybe TRBD1 (6 bases). The V end lost 1 base, the J end lost 5 bases, and 12 bases lay between the germline ends. This CDR3 spans 15 amino acids. Germline assignment: CDR1 LNHDA and CDR2 SQIVND (reference sequence). The CDR3 bases are TGTGCCAGTAGTATAGTGAGGGGGGAGGATCAGCCCCAGCATTTT. This encodes CASSIVRGEDQPQHF. Based on the CDR3 plus reference TRBV19 and TRBJ1-5, the full variable domain is DGGITQSPKYLFRKEGQNVTLSCEQNLNHDAMYWYRQDPGQGLRLIYYSQIVNDFQKGDIAEGYSVSREKKESFPLTVTSAQKNPTAFYLCASSIVRGEDQPQHFGDGTRLSIL.

V gene TRBV5-8 combines with J gene TRBJ1-1; maybe TRBD1 (6 bases). Germline V gene data show CDR1 as SGHTS and CDR2 as YDEGEE. The CDR3 length is 13 residues. V was pared by 5 bases and J by 6 bases, with 14 bases between. The CDR3 DNA reads TGTGCCAGCAGACGCACTGGGGGCGCTGAAGCTTTCTTT. Protein: CASRRTGGAEAFF. The full variable domain, with the rest looked up from reference TRBV5-8 and TRBJ1-1, is EAGVTQSPTHLIKTRGQQATLRCSPISGHTSVYWYQQALGLGLQFLLWYDEGEERNRGNFPPRFSGRQFPNYSSELNVNALELEDSALYLCASRRTGGAEAFFGQGTRLTVV.

This clone was seen a few times. The DNA of the CDR3 is TGTGCCAGCAGCGGAGGAGGGAGCGGGAGGGCCGTCGGCGAGCAGTACTTC. It specifies CASSGGGSGRAVGEQYF. This chain links TRBV9 with TRBJ2-7, with 10 bases identical to TRBD2. The germline CDR1 and CDR2 sequences are SGDLS and YYNGEE. This CDR3 contains 17 residues. J was trimmed by 6 bases and V by 3 bases; bases with no gene match: 15.

In regard to this clone: Other DNA variants within this sample encode the same CDR3. The chain links TRBV15 to TRBJ1-5; the match to TRBD1 covers 10 bases. The trim removed 4 bases at V and 4 bases at J, leaving 7 bases unmatched. Germline values: CDR1 LNHNV, CDR2 YYDKDF (reference sequence). The CDR3 is 16 amino acids. The CDR3 nucleotides are TGTGCCACCAGCACAGGGACAGGGGTTGTGAATCAGCCCCAGCATTTT. Its translation: CATSTGTGVVNQPQHF.

The V and J genes are TRBV18 and TRBJ2-7; 12 positions match TRBD2. Trimming removed 3 bases from V and 7 bases from J; junction bases left unmatched: 13. The CDR3 consists of 17 residues. CDR1 KGHSH and CDR2 LQKENI come from the germline V gene. CDR3 region: CASSPRTPRTSGEEQYF. In DNA form, the CDR3 reads TGTGCCAGCTCACCCCGTACACCAAGGACTAGCGGGGAAGAGCAGTACTTC.

This rearrangement joins TRBV7-8 to TRBJ1-2, with 9 bases identical to TRBD1. V shed 4 bases, J shed 6 bases, and the junction held 6 bases outside the gene matches. From germline, CDR1 is SGHVS and CDR2 FQNEAQ. This CDR3 has 14 amino acids. CDR3 coding DNA: TGTGCCAGCAGCTCGACAGGGGGGTCTGATGGCTACACCTTC. Its protein product is CASSSTGGSDGYTF.

The sample holds a few counts of this clone. V gene TRBV7-2 combines with J gene TRBJ2-1; tentatively, D is TRBD2 (5 bases). With 3 bases removed from V and 10 bases from J, the gap between germline ends came to 16 bases. Looked up from germline, CDR1 is SGHTA and CDR2 is FQGNSA. The CDR3 length is 14 residues. The CDR3: CASSFSAAQGEQFF. CDR3 sequence (DNA): TGTGCCAGCAGCTTCTCAGCGGCCCAAGGGGAGCAGTTCTTC.

For this clone: At one of its ends the junction is not consistent with the germline gene, which may arise from a read error. The CDR3 region has the DNA TGTGCTAGCAGCTTAGCGAGCGGACAGGGGTACGAGCAGTTCTTC. Translating gives CASSLASGQGYEQFF. The rearrangement joins TRBV7-7 to TRBJ2-1, with TRBD1 identical over 9 bases. The CDR3 covers 15 residues. CDR1 is SSHAT and CDR2 is FNYEAQ in the germline V gene (reference sequence). The whole variable domain, filled in from reference TRBV7-7 and TRBJ2-1, reads GAGVSQSPRYKVTKRGQDVTLRCDPISSHATLYWYQQALGQGPEFLTYFNYEAQPDKSGLPSDRFSAERPEGSISTLTIQRTEQRDSAMYRCASSLASGQGYEQFFGPGTRLTVL.

The V call is TRBV7-2, the J call TRBJ2-7, with D possibly TRBD2 on 5 matching bases. The CDR3 length is 13 residues. V lost 5 bases to trimming and J lost 4 bases, with 12 bases between them. Germline values: CDR1 SGHTA, CDR2 FQGNSA. Written as DNA, the CDR3 is TGTGCCAGCAGCCTAGACTATGGGTACGAGCAGTACTTC. This sequence encodes CASSLDYGYEQYF.

This clone was seen a handful of times. The chain is built from TRBV6-6 and TRBJ2-7; unclear D gene. Germline CDR1 reads MNHNY; CDR2 reads SVGAGI (reference sequence). Trimming removed 2 bases at V and 3 bases at J, with 5 bases between. The CDR3 spans 12 residues. The CDR3 here is CASSYASYEQYF. CDR3 bases: TGTGCCAGCAGTTACGCTAGCTACGAGCAGTACTTC.

V gene TRBV7-2 combines with J gene TRBJ1-5; D may be TRBD1 (5 bases). The germline CDR1 and CDR2 sequences are SGHTA and FQGNSA. The V end was cut by 1 base, the J end by 0 bases, with 10 bases between. There are 16 residues in the CDR3. CDR3 sequence (DNA): TGTGCCAGCAGCTTAGGGGTGACAGATAGCAATCAGCCCCAGCATTTT. Protein: CASSLGVTDSNQPQHF.